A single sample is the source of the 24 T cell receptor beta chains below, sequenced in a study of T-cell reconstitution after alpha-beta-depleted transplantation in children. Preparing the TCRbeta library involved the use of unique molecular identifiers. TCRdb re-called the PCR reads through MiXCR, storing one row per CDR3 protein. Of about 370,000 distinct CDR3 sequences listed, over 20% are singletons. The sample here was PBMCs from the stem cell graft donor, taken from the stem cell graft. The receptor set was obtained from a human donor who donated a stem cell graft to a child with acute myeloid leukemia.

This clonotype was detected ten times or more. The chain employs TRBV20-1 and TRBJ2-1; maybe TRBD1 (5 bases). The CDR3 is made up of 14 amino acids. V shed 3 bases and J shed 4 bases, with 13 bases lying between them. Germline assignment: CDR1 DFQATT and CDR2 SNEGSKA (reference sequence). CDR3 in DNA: TGCAGTGCTAGTGAGCAGGGCCTGTACAATGAGCAGTTCTTC. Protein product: CSASEQGLYNEQFF.

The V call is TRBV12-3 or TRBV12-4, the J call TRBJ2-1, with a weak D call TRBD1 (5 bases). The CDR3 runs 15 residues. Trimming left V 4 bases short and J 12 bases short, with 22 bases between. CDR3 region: CASSSPMDGALGQFF. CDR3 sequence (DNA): TGTGCCAGCAGTTCCCCCATGGATGGGGCCCTGGGGCAGTTCTTC.

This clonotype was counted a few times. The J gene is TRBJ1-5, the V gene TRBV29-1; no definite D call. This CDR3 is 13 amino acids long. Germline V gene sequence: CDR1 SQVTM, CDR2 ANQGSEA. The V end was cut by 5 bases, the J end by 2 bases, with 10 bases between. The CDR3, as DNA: TGCAGCGTTTGGGATATGGGCAATCAGCCCCAGCATTTT. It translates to CSVWDMGNQPQHF.

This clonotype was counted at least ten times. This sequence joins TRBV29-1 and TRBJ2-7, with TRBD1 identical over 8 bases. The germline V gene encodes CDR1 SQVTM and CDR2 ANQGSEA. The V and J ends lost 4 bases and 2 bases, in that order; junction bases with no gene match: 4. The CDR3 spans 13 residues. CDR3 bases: TGCAGCGTTGGGACAGGGATGACCTACGAGCAGTACTTC. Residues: CSVGTGMTYEQYF.

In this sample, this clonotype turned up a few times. The CDR3 here is CSARDPPGLAYEQYF. CDR3 sequence (DNA): TGCAGTGCTAGAGATCCGCCCGGACTAGCGTACGAGCAGTACTTC. The genes are TRBV20-1 and TRBJ2-7; 9 bases fit TRBD2. V was pared by 0 bases and J by 4 bases, with 7 bases of the junction left unmatched. From germline, CDR1 is DFQATT and CDR2 SNEGSKA (reference sequence). This CDR3 has 15 residues.

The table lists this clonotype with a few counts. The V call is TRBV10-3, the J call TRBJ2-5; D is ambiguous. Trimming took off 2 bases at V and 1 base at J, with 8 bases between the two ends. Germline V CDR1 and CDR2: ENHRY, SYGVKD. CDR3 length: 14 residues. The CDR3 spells CAISELEVQETQYF. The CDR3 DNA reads TGTGCCATCAGTGAGCTCGAAGTCCAAGAGACCCAGTACTTC.

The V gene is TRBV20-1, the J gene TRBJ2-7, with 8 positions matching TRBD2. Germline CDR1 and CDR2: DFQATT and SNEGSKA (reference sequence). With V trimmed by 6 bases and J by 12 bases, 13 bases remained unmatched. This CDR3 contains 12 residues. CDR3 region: CSAHRTGLGLYF. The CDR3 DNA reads TGCAGTGCCCACAGGACGGGACTAGGACTGTACTTC.

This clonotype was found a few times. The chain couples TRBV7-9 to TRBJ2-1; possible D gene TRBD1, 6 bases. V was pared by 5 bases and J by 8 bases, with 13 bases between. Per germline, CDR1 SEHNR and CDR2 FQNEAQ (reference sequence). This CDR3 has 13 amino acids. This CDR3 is CASSTTRGDEQFF. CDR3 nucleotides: TGTGCCAGCAGCACCACCAGGGGTGATGAGCAGTTCTTC.

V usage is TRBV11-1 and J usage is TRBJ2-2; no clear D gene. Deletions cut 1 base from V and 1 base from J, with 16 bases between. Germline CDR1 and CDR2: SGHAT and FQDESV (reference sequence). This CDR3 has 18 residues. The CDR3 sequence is CASSLELMGQENTGELFF. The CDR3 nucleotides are TGTGCCAGCAGCTTAGAATTAATGGGTCAGGAGAACACCGGGGAGCTGTTTTTT.

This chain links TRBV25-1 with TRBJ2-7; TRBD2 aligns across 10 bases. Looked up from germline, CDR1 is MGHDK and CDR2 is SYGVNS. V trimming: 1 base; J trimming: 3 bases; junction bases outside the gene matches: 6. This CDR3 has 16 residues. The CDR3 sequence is CASSEFKREGDYEQYF. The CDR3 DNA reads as TGTGCCAGCAGTGAATTCAAGCGGGAGGGGGACTACGAGCAGTACTTC.

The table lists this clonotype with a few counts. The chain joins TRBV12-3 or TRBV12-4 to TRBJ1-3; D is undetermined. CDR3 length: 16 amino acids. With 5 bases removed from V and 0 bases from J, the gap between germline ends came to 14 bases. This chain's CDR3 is CASSPNQQISGNTIYF. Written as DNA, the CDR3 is TGTGCCAGCAGTCCAAATCAACAGATCTCTGGAAACACCATATATTTT.

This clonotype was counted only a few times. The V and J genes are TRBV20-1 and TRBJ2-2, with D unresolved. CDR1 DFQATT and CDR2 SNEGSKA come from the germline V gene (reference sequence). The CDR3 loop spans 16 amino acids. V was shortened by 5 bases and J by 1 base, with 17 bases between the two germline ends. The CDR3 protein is CSAPSFDTQNTGELFF. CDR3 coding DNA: TGCAGTGCTCCCTCTTTTGACACCCAGAACACCGGGGAGCTGTTTTTT.

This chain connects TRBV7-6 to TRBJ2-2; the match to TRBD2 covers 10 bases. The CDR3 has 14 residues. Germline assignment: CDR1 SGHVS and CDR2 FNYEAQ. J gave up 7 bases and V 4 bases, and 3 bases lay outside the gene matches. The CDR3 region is CASSSLAGSGELFF. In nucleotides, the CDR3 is TGTGCCAGCAGCTCACTAGCGGGAAGCGGGGAGCTGTTTTTT.

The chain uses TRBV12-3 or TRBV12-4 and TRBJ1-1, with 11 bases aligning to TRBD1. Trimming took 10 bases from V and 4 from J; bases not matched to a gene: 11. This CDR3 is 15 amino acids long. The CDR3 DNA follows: TGTGCCACTAAATTTGGACAGGGGGCTGGCACTGAAGCTTTCTTT. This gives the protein CATKFGQGAGTEAFF.

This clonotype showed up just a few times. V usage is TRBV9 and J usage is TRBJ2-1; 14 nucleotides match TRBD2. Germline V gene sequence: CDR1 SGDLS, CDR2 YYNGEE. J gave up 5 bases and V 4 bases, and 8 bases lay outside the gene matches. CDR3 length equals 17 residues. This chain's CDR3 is CASSPGTSGSFDNEQFF. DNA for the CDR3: TGTGCCAGCAGCCCGGGGACTAGCGGGAGCTTTGACAATGAGCAGTTCTTC.

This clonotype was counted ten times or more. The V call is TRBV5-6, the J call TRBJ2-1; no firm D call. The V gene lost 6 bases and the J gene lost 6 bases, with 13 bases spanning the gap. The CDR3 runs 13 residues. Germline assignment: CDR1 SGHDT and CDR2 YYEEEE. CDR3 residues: CASNIYRGNEQFF. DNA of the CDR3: TGTGCCAGCAACATCTACAGAGGCAATGAGCAGTTCTTC.

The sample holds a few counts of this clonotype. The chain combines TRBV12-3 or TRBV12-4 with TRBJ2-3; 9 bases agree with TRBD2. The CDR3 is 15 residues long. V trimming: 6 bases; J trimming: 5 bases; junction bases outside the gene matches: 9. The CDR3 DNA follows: TGTGCCAGCAGCCCCTTGCGGGAGGGGGGAGATACGCAGTATTTT. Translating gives CASSPLREGGDTQYF.

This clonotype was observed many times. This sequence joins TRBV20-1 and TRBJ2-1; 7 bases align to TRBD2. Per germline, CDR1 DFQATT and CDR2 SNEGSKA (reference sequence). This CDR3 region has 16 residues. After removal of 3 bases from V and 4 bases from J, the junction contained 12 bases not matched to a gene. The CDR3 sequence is CSARGGSSEKYNEQFF. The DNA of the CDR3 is TGCAGTGCTAGGGGAGGGTCCTCCGAGAAATACAATGAGCAGTTCTTC.

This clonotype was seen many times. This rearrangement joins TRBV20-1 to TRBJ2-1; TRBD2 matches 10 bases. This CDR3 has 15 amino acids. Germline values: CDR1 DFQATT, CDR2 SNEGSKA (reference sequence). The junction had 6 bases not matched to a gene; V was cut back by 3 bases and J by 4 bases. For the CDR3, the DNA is TGCAGTGCTAGCCGATCTAGCGGGAGTTACAATGAGCAGTTCTTC. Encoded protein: CSASRSSGSYNEQFF.

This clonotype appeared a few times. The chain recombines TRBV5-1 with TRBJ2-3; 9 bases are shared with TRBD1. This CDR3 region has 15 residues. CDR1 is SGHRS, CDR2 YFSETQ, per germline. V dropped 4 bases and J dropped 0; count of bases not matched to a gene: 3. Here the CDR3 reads CASSPQGASTDTQYF. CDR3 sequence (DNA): TGCGCCAGCAGCCCACAGGGGGCGAGCACAGATACGCAGTATTTT.

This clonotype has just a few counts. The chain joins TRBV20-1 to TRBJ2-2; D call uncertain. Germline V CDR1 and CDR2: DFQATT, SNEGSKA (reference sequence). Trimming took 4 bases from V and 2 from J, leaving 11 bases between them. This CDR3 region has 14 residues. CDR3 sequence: CSATLWGNTGELFF. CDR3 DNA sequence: TGCAGTGCTACCCTTTGGGGAAACACCGGGGAGCTGTTTTTT.

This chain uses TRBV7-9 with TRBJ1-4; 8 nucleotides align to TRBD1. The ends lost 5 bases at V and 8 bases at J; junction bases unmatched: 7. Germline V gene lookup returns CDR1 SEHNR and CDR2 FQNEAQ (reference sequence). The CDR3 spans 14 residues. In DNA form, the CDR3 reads TGTGCCAGCAGCCACGGACAGGGACGGGAAAAACTGTTTTTT. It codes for CASSHGQGREKLFF.

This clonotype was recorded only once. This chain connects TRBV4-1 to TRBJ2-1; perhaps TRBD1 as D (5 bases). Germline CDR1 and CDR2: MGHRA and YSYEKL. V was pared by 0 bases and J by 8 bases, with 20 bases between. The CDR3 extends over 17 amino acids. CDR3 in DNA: TGCGCCAGCAGCCAAGATCCCTCAGGGTGGAACAAGGATGAGCAGTTCTTC. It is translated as CASSQDPSGWNKDEQFF.

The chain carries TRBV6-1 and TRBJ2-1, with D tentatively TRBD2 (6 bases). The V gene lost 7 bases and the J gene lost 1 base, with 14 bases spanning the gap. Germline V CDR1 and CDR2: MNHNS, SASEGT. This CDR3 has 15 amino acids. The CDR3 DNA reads TGTGCCAGCATGAGGGACTCGGGATCCTACAATGAGCAGTTCTTC. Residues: CASMRDSGSYNEQFF.